This T cell receptor (beta chain) was profiled in a study of blood T cell repertoires in COVID-19. Study background: PBMCs, B-cell-depleted T cells, or T cells were the source of the cDNA or gDNA that made up the material.

Cohort 3 recovery required two negative PCRs, clearance, or symptom resolution. V dropped 2 bases and J dropped 4 bases, with 9 bases sitting between them. The CDR3 spans 13 residues. Germline CDR1 SGHNT, CDR2 YYREEE (reference sequence). Original methodology: Reference gene primers were amplified, and this amplification served to estimate nucleated cell counts. Libraries were prepared by immunoSEQ multiplex PCR; TCRdb keeps only in-frame clonotypes and omits some of them. The V and J calls and clone size come from that table; D and trimming were worked out from the DNA. The sample holds about 100,000 clones, about 86% seen once.

This TCR was sampled from a woman aged 45-65 years who had recovered from COVID-19. The sequencing sample was made of PBMCs or T cells enriched from blood (not recorded which). The chain uses TRBV5-4 and TRBJ2-5; D is possibly TRBD1 (6 bases). CDR3 sequence reads: CASSFGGRETQYF. DNA for the CDR3: TGTGCCAGCAGCTTTGGGGGCCGAGAGACCCAGTACTTC. The entire variable domain, with the rest obtained from reference TRBV5-4 and TRBJ2-5, is as follows: ETGVTQSPTHLIKTRGQQVTLRCSSQSGHNTVSWYQQALGQGPQFIFQYYREEENGRGNFPPRFSGLQFPNYSSELNVNALELDDSALYLCASSFGGRETQYFGPGTRLLVL.